A selection of T cell receptor beta chains follows, all from one sample in a study of T cell responses to AZD1222 COVID-19 vaccine. Sequencing used immunoSEQ multiplex PCR; TCRdb keeps in-frame clones, though not all of them. The sample includes over 110,000 clones, 85% to 95% of them seen just once. The sample consisted of peripheral blood, taken after recovery from COVID-19. All receptors come from an adult who had recovered from COVID-19. The CDR3 runs from the conserved cysteine through the conserved F or W. The D gene is left open where the match is weak. The size entry is marked missing in some rows and otherwise reads once, few, many or a size class.

clone size: .; J gene: TRBJ1-1; V gene: TRBV5-6; D gene: TRBD1; CDR3 length: 15; CDR3 DNA: TGTGCCAGCAGCTTGGGGACAGGGGTTAGCACTGAAGCTTTCTTT; CDR3 protein: CASSLGTGVSTEAFF
clone size: .; J gene: TRBJ1-1; V gene: TRBV7-9; D gene: TRBD1; CDR3 length: 14; CDR3 DNA: TGTGCCAGCACCCGACAGGGGGAGAACACTGAAGCTTTCTTT; CDR3 protein: CASTRQGENTEAFF
clone size: .; J gene: TRBJ2-1; V gene: TRBV29-1; D gene: .; CDR3 length: 12; CDR3 DNA: TGCAGCGGAGGTGCTCAAGGTAATGAGCAGTTCTTC; CDR3 protein: CSGGAQGNEQFF
clone size: .; J gene: TRBJ1-5; V gene: TRBV6-2/TRBV6-3; D gene: TRBD1; CDR3 length: 17; CDR3 DNA: TGTGCCAGCAGTTACTTCGTGGGTGGACAGGGCAATCAGCCCCAGCATTTT; CDR3 protein: CASSYFVGGQGNQPQHF
clone size: .; J gene: TRBJ2-7; V gene: TRBV6-5; D gene: .; CDR3 length: 15; CDR3 DNA: TGTGCCAGCAGTTGGAATGGGGAGGGGGCCTACGAGCAGTACTTC; CDR3 protein: CASSWNGEGAYEQYF
clone size: .; J gene: TRBJ2-7; V gene: TRBV28; D gene: .; CDR3 length: 15; CDR3 DNA: TGTGCCAGCAGTTTCTCCCGGGGGCGCGACTACGAGCAGTACTTC; CDR3 protein: CASSFSRGRDYEQYF
clone size: .; J gene: TRBJ1-6; V gene: TRBV2; D gene: .; CDR3 length: 15; CDR3 DNA: TGTGCCAGCAGGGGGCAGGACAGACATAATTCACCCCTCCACTTT; CDR3 protein: CASRGQDRHNSPLHF
clone size: once; J gene: TRBJ2-7; V gene: TRBV18; D gene: TRBD1; CDR3 length: 19; CDR3 DNA: TGTGCCAGCTCACCATTAAGCGGGACAGGGGCCACTTTTTCCTACGAGCAGTACTTC; CDR3 protein: CASSPLSGTGATFSYEQYF
clone size: .; J gene: TRBJ2-7; V gene: TRBV29-1; D gene: .; CDR3 length: 11; CDR3 DNA: TGCAGCGCAAACAGGGCCGCCGAGCAGTACTTC; CDR3 protein: CSANRAAEQYF
clone size: .; J gene: TRBJ1-4; V gene: TRBV4-1; D gene: .; CDR3 length: 16; CDR3 DNA: TGCGCCAGCAGACCCGGGGCGATTGCAACTAATGAAAAACTGTTTTTT; CDR3 protein: CASRPGAIATNEKLFF
clone size: .; J gene: TRBJ1-6; V gene: TRBV27; D gene: .; CDR3 length: 16; CDR3 DNA: TGTGCCAGCAGTTTAGTCCGTGCCAGGGGCAAAGGACCCCTCCACTTT; CDR3 protein: CASSLVRARGKGPLHF
clone size: .; J gene: TRBJ1-5; V gene: TRBV2; D gene: .; CDR3 length: 16; CDR3 DNA: TGTGCCAGCAGTGAAGCGCTACAGGGTGGTAATCAGCCCCAGCATTTT; CDR3 protein: CASSEALQGGNQPQHF
clone size: .; J gene: TRBJ2-1; V gene: TRBV2; D gene: .; CDR3 length: 14; CDR3 DNA: TGTGCCAGCGGGGACCCTAACTCCTACAATGAGCAGTTCTTC; CDR3 protein: CASGDPNSYNEQFF
clone size: .; J gene: TRBJ1-6; V gene: TRBV9; D gene: .; CDR3 length: 14; CDR3 DNA: TGTGCCAGCAGCGTAGAAGTAACCGATTCACCCCTCCACTTT; CDR3 protein: CASSVEVTDSPLHF
clone size: .; J gene: TRBJ2-5; V gene: TRBV28; D gene: .; CDR3 length: 13; CDR3 DNA: TGTGCCAGCAGTATCTCGTACCAAGAGACCCAGTACTTC; CDR3 protein: CASSISYQETQYF
clone size: few; J gene: TRBJ1-3; V gene: TRBV9; D gene: .; CDR3 length: 15; CDR3 DNA: TGTGCCAGCAGCCCGGGACCCAGCTCTGGAAACACCATATATTTT; CDR3 protein: CASSPGPSSGNTIYF
clone size: .; J gene: TRBJ2-1; V gene: TRBV10-1; D gene: TRBD1; CDR3 length: 15; CDR3 DNA: TGCGCCAGCAGTGAGTCGACAGGGGGTAACAAGGAGCAGTTCTTC; CDR3 protein: CASSESTGGNKEQFF
clone size: .; J gene: TRBJ2-7; V gene: TRBV6-1; D gene: .; CDR3 length: 15; CDR3 DNA: TGTGCCAGCAGTGAACCCCCCGTCGGGCAGGGCGAGCAGTACTTC; CDR3 protein: CASSEPPVGQGEQYF
clone size: .; J gene: TRBJ2-1; V gene: TRBV18; D gene: .; CDR3 length: 12; CDR3 DNA: TGTGCCAGCTCACCTAGCGGTAGTGAGCAGTTCTTC; CDR3 protein: CASSPSGSEQFF
clone size: .; J gene: TRBJ2-7; V gene: TRBV11-2; D gene: TRBD1; CDR3 length: 13; CDR3 DNA: TGTGCCAGCAGCTTAGAGAGGACAGGTGGGCAGTACTTC; CDR3 protein: CASSLERTGGQYF
clone size: .; J gene: TRBJ1-6; V gene: TRBV30; D gene: TRBD1; CDR3 length: 13; CDR3 DNA: TGTGCCTGGAGCAGGGGGAATAATTCACCCCTCCACTTT; CDR3 protein: CAWSRGNNSPLHF
clone size: .; J gene: TRBJ2-6; V gene: TRBV19; D gene: TRBD1; CDR3 length: 19; CDR3 DNA: TGTGCCAGTAGTAAAGGGACAGGGGGTTTCTCCTCTGGGGCCAACGTCCTGACTTTC; CDR3 protein: CASSKGTGGFSSGANVLTF
clone size: .; J gene: TRBJ2-4; V gene: TRBV5-6; D gene: TRBD2; CDR3 length: 15; CDR3 DNA: TGTGCCACTCCGCGGGGGAGCGGGGCCAAAAACATTCAGTACTTC; CDR3 protein: CATPRGSGAKNIQYF
clone size: .; J gene: TRBJ1-2; V gene: TRBV27; D gene: TRBD1; CDR3 length: 14; CDR3 DNA: TGTGCCAGCAGTTGGACAGGGGGCAACTATGGCTACACCTTC; CDR3 protein: CASSWTGGNYGYTF
clone size: .; J gene: TRBJ2-1; V gene: TRBV18; D gene: .; CDR3 length: 14; CDR3 DNA: TGTGCCAGCTCATTGTCGGGGGGCCGAGATGAGCAGTTCTTC; CDR3 protein: CASSLSGGRDEQFF
clone size: .; J gene: TRBJ2-3; V gene: TRBV4-1; D gene: .; CDR3 length: 16; CDR3 DNA: TGCGCCAGCAGCCAGGTGGGATTCCGTGAGACAGATACGCAGTATTTT; CDR3 protein: CASSQVGFRETDTQYF
clone size: .; J gene: TRBJ2-1; V gene: TRBV4-2; D gene: TRBD2; CDR3 length: 18; CDR3 DNA: TGTGCCAGCAGCCAAGAGGGGACAGCGGGAGGGCCGTCCGGTGAGCAGTTCTTC; CDR3 protein: CASSQEGTAGGPSGEQFF
clone size: .; J gene: TRBJ2-7; V gene: TRBV18; D gene: .; CDR3 length: 13; CDR3 DNA: TGTGCCAGCTCACCAGGTTATGGTTACGAGCAGTACTTC; CDR3 protein: CASSPGYGYEQYF
clone size: .; J gene: TRBJ2-6; V gene: TRBV5-8; D gene: .; CDR3 length: 15; CDR3 DNA: TGTGCCAGCAGCCCGAGGGACTCTGGGGCCAACGTCCTGACTTTC; CDR3 protein: CASSPRDSGANVLTF
clone size: few; J gene: TRBJ2-6; V gene: TRBV6-4; D gene: .; CDR3 length: 16; CDR3 DNA: TGTGCCAGCAGTGACGGGGGCACCTCTGGGGCCAACGTCCTGACTTTC; CDR3 protein: CASSDGGTSGANVLTF
clone size: .; J gene: TRBJ2-5; V gene: TRBV5-1; D gene: .; CDR3 length: 13; CDR3 DNA: TGCGCCAGCAGCTTGGGGGCTGATTGGACCCAGTACTTC; CDR3 protein: CASSLGADWTQYF
clone size: .; J gene: TRBJ1-1; V gene: TRBV6-2/TRBV6-3; D gene: .; CDR3 length: 14; CDR3 DNA: TGTGCCAGCAGCCAATATATCATGAACACTGAAGCTTTCTTT; CDR3 protein: CASSQYIMNTEAFF
clone size: few; J gene: TRBJ2-1; V gene: TRBV10-3; D gene: TRBD2; CDR3 length: 16; CDR3 DNA: TGTGCCATCAGTGACTACACTAGCGGGAGGGCCAATGAGCAGTTCTTC; CDR3 protein: CAISDYTSGRANEQFF
clone size: .; J gene: TRBJ2-7; V gene: TRBV5-6; D gene: TRBD1; CDR3 length: 14; CDR3 DNA: TGTGCCAGCAGCGATACAGGGGGGTCCTACGAGCAGTACTTC; CDR3 protein: CASSDTGGSYEQYF